These 18 T cell receptor beta chains came from one sample sequenced in a study of shared clonotypes between healthy human individuals. Libraries were prepared by immunoSEQ multiplex PCR; TCRdb keeps only in-frame clonotypes and omits some of them. The table has hundreds of thousands of clones, around 96% seen once; the top ten hold roughly 0.1%. It was CD45RO-negative cells, positively selected for CCR7, that made up naive CD8 cells, with terminally differentiated effector memory CD45RA+ cells excluded. Source material: naive CD8+ T cells sorted from blood. The receptor source for this set is a woman under 40 in good health.

The rearrangement joins TRBV27 to TRBJ2-1; 11 bases map to TRBD2. The germline V gene encodes CDR1 MNHEY and CDR2 SMNVEV (reference sequence). V lost 5 bases, J lost 5 bases, and 8 bases stayed unmatched. There are 16 residues in the CDR3. The DNA for the CDR3 is TGTGCCAGCAGTCACCCGGGACTAGCGGCTAACAATGAGCAGTTCTTC. Protein product: CASSHPGLAANNEQFF.

The chain carries TRBV2 and TRBJ2-1; D unclear. CDR3 length: 15 residues. CDR1 and CDR2 (germline): SNHLY, FYNNEI. Trimming took 7 bases from V and 6 from J, leaving 19 bases between them. CDR3 DNA: TGTGCCAGCAAATTCCGGCCAGTAGAGTTCAATGAGCAGTTCTTC. Amino acids: CASKFRPVEFNEQFF.

This clone appeared a few times. This sequence joins TRBV29-1 and TRBJ1-1, with TRBD1 matching over 8 bases. V shed 7 bases and J 4 bases; nucleotides not matched to a gene: 5. Germline values: CDR1 SQVTM, CDR2 ANQGSEA. The CDR3 contains 12 residues. In DNA form, the CDR3 reads TGCAGCGCTGGACAGGGAGTCACTGAAGCTTTCTTT. Translation: CSAGQGVTEAFF.

The chain joins TRBV9 to TRBJ1-5; no clear D gene. CDR1 and CDR2 from the germline V gene are SGDLS and YYNGEE. The CDR3 sequence is 14 residues long. V gave up 0 bases and J gave up 3 bases, with 7 bases separating them. The CDR3 sequence is CASSVGETNQPQHF. The CDR3, as DNA: TGTGCCAGCAGCGTAGGGGAGACCAATCAGCCCCAGCATTTT.

This chain uses TRBV9 with TRBJ2-1; D call uncertain. The CDR3 extends over 12 amino acids. Germline CDR1 SGDLS, CDR2 YYNGEE. V was clipped by 0 bases and J by 7 bases, with 5 bases between them. The CDR3 reads CASSVGWNEQFF. The CDR3 DNA sequence: TGTGCCAGCAGCGTAGGATGGAATGAGCAGTTCTTC.

The chain couples TRBV27 to TRBJ2-7; D is uncertain. CDR3 length equals 14 residues. Looked up from germline, CDR1 is MNHEY and CDR2 is SMNVEV (reference sequence). The V gene lost 0 bases and the J gene lost 4 bases, with 10 bases spanning the gap. Written as DNA, the CDR3 is TGTGCCAGCAGTTTATCGGTGACGGCATACGAGCAGTACTTC. It codes for CASSLSVTAYEQYF.

Remarks on this clone: Other DNA variants within this sample encode the same CDR3. The rearrangement uses TRBV28 and TRBJ1-4; TRBD1 is a possible D gene (6 bases). Trimming removed 2 bases at V and 7 bases at J, with 11 bases between. The CDR3 totals 14 residues. Germline values: CDR1 MDHEN, CDR2 SYDVKM. CDR3 region: CASSLRGRGEKLFF. As DNA, the CDR3 is TGTGCCAGCAGTTTACGGGGGCGAGGTGAAAAACTGTTTTTT.

The chain joins TRBV27 to TRBJ2-5, with 10 positions matching TRBD2. The germline V gene has CDR1 MNHEY and CDR2 SMNVEV (reference sequence). The V and J ends lost 6 bases and 4 bases, in that order; junction bases with no gene match: 8. The CDR3 is 15 residues long. CDR3 nucleotide sequence: TGTGCCAGCAGCCAAGGGACTAGCGCGAGAGAGACCCAGTACTTC. This translates into CASSQGTSARETQYF.

The chain uses TRBV2 and TRBJ1-5; maybe TRBD1 (5 bases). There are 18 residues in the CDR3. V lost 2 bases and J 3 bases, leaving 20 bases between the germline ends. Germline loops: CDR1 SNHLY, CDR2 FYNNEI. This chain's CDR3 is CASSEPKGWGRDNQPQHF. As DNA, the CDR3 is TGTGCCAGCAGTGAACCGAAGGGATGGGGACGAGACAATCAGCCCCAGCATTTT.

In regard to this clone: The same CDR3 also results from other DNA sequences found in this sample. The CDR3: CASSQPGQGDGYTF. DNA for the CDR3: TGTGCCAGCAGTCAACCCGGACAGGGCGACGGCTACACCTTC. The J gene is TRBJ1-2, the V gene TRBV28; 8 bases are a match to TRBD1. CDR1 and CDR2 from the germline V gene are MDHEN and SYDVKM. CDR3 size: 14 residues. The J segment lost 8 bases and the V segment lost 5 bases, leaving 10 bases of the junction unmatched.

V gene TRBV19 combines with J gene TRBJ1-1; the match to TRBD1 covers 7 bases. CDR1 is LNHDA, CDR2 SQIVND, per germline (reference sequence). V dropped 7 bases and J dropped 3; count of bases not matched to a gene: 5. The CDR3 runs to 13 residues. CDR3 amino acids: CASNNRGDTEAFF. The CDR3 nucleotides are TGTGCCAGTAATAACAGGGGAGACACTGAAGCTTTCTTT.

This clone appeared a few times. J is TRBJ1-1 and V is TRBV30, with no clear D. Germline CDR1 and CDR2: GTSNPN and SVGIG (reference sequence). The CDR3 length is 11 residues. The V gene lost 0 bases and the J gene lost 11 bases, with 10 bases spanning the gap. Here the CDR3 reads CAWSVSPEAFF. Written as DNA, the CDR3 is TGTGCCTGGAGTGTATCGCCGGAGGCTTTCTTT.

The V call is TRBV21-1, the J call TRBJ1-5. TRBV21-1 is a documented pseudogene. The CDR3 loop spans 18 amino acids. CDR3 sequence: CASSNHAGRVMFNQPQHF. The DNA of the CDR3 is TGTGCCAGCAGCAACCATGCTGGTAGGGTCATGTTCAATCAGCCCCAGCATTTT.

The V and J genes are TRBV9 and TRBJ2-7, with 7 bases lining up with TRBD1. This CDR3 contains 15 residues. The V and J ends lost 0 bases and 5 bases, in that order; junction bases with no gene match: 8. CDR1 is SGDLS, CDR2 YYNGEE, per germline. The CDR3 spells CASSVAGGTVHEQYF. CDR3 bases: TGTGCCAGCAGCGTAGCAGGGGGTACCGTCCACGAGCAGTACTTC.

Worth noting for this clone: This sample includes further DNA sequences coding for the same CDR3. The chain couples TRBV18 to TRBJ2-2, with D unresolved. Germline CDR1 and CDR2: KGHSH and LQKENI. V lost 3 bases and J lost 0, with 2 bases in between. CDR3 length: 13 residues. CDR3 in DNA: TGTGCCAGCTCACCCGCGAACACCGGGGAGCTGTTTTTT. Translating it yields CASSPANTGELFF.

This chain connects TRBV13 to TRBJ2-2; D may correspond to TRBD1 or TRBD2 (5 bases each). Trimming removed 4 bases from V and 3 bases from J, with 15 bases in between. The CDR3 has 16 residues. The germline V gene has CDR1 PRHDT and CDR2 FYEKMQ (reference sequence). CDR3 DNA: TGTGCCAGCAGCTCCCCATCCGGGACCCACACCGGGGAGCTGTTTTTT. Its translation: CASSSPSGTHTGELFF.

The chain links TRBV28 to TRBJ2-7; the D gene could be TRBD1 or TRBD2 (5 bases each). Germline loops: CDR1 MDHEN, CDR2 SYDVKM. The length of the CDR3 is 12 residues. Between the trimmed V and J ends, which lost 8 bases and 0 bases, there was a span of 8 bases. The CDR3: CASGDLSYEQYF. The CDR3 nucleotides read TGTGCCAGCGGGGACCTCTCCTACGAGCAGTACTTC.

The chain links TRBV7-9 to TRBJ1-1; TRBD1 agrees at 7 bases. Trimming removed 6 bases from V and 7 bases from J; junction bases left unmatched: 11. CDR1 and CDR2 (germline): SEHNR, FQNEAQ (reference sequence). The CDR3 loop spans 14 amino acids. CDR3 nucleotides: TGTGCCAGCAGGAGTACAGGGGAGATACATGAAGCTTTCTTT. It is translated as CASRSTGEIHEAFF.